What follows are 18 T cell receptor beta chains derived from one specimen sequenced in a study of cytomegalovirus exposure and HLA in healthy donors. Primers for the PCR totalled 60 Vbeta and 13 Jbeta. Generated by immunoSEQ multiplex PCR, the TCRdb table keeps only in-frame clones and is missing some. There are more than 90,000 clones in the sample; about 81% occur only once, and approximately 3% lies in the top ten. Source material: PBMCs. The receptors were gathered from a woman in her 40s in good health and CMV-seronegative.

The V call is TRBV5-5, the J call TRBJ2-3, with D possibly TRBD2 on 5 matching bases. This CDR3 is 14 amino acids long. V dropped 9 bases and J dropped 3 bases, with 17 bases sitting between them. The germline CDR1 and CDR2 sequences are SGHKS and YYEKEE (reference sequence). The CDR3 protein is CATMRATRTDTQYF. DNA for the CDR3: TGTGCCACCATGAGAGCTACTAGGACAGATACGCAGTATTTT. Together with reference TRBV5-5 and TRBJ2-3, the CDR3 gives the full variable domain: DAGVTQSPTHLIKTRGQQVTLRCSPISGHKSVSWYQQVLGQGPQFIFQYYEKEERGRGNFPDRFSARQFPNYSSELNVNALLLGDSALYLCATMRATRTDTQYFGPGTRLTVL.

The J gene is TRBJ2-1, the V gene TRBV11-2; 10 nucleotides match TRBD2. J was trimmed by 5 bases and V by 1 base; bases with no gene match: 8. The CDR3 is 17 residues long. The germline CDR1 and CDR2 sequences are SGHAT and FQNNGV. CDR3 protein: CASSLVAGGSWNNEQFF. The CDR3 DNA reads as TGTGCCAGCAGCTTAGTAGCGGGAGGATCATGGAACAATGAGCAGTTCTTC.

The V gene is TRBV19, the J gene TRBJ2-1; D gene ambiguous. The germline gives CDR1 LNHDA, CDR2 SQIVND (reference sequence). The ends were cut back, 3 bases at V and 6 bases at J, with 9 bases in the middle. The CDR3 has 13 residues. This CDR3 is CASSILPGNEQFF. CDR3 bases: TGTGCCAGTAGTATCCTGCCGGGCAATGAGCAGTTCTTC.

This clone was seen only once. V usage is TRBV5-1 and J usage is TRBJ1-6; possibly TRBD1 for D (5 bases). Trimming left V 0 bases short and J 3 bases short, with 7 bases between. This CDR3 comprises 15 residues. The germline CDR1 and CDR2 sequences are SGHRS and YFSETQ. CDR3 residues: CASSLGGGYNSPLHF. The DNA of the CDR3 is TGCGCCAGCAGCTTGGGGGGGGGCTATAATTCACCCCTCCACTTT.

The rearrangement links TRBV6-1 to TRBJ1-5, with 9 bases fitting TRBD1. V shed 6 bases, J shed 7 bases, and the junction held 7 bases outside the gene matches. The germline gives CDR1 MNHNS, CDR2 SASEGT. This CDR3 comprises 14 residues. CDR3 DNA sequence: TGTGCCAGCAGCCCCACAGGGGGCAGACAGCCCCAGCATTTT. Its protein product is CASSPTGGRQPQHF.

The chain employs TRBV6-1 and TRBJ2-4, with TRBD2 as a possible D gene (6 bases). CDR1 is MNHNS and CDR2 is SASEGT in the germline V gene. V shed 1 base and J shed 2 bases, with 12 bases lying between them. CDR3 length: 16 residues. CDR3 loop: CASSEVHGGTKNIQYF. CDR3 coding DNA: TGTGCCAGCAGTGAAGTCCACGGAGGGACCAAAAACATTCAGTACTTC.

V usage is TRBV28 and J usage is TRBJ2-2, with 9 positions matching TRBD1. The CDR3 runs to 17 residues. Unmatched junction bases numbered 8, after V lost 2 bases and J lost 4 bases. Germline CDR1 is MDHEN and CDR2 is SYDVKM. The CDR3, as DNA: TGTGCCAGCAGTTTAGGGTCGAGGGACAGGGCCACCGGGGAGCTGTTTTTT. Translation gives CASSLGSRDRATGELFF.

The rearrangement uses TRBV6-5 and TRBJ2-7; unclear D gene. The V gene lost 5 bases and the J gene lost 0 bases, with 8 bases spanning the gap. The CDR3 length is 13 residues. Germline CDR1 MNHEY, CDR2 SVGAGI. CDR3 DNA sequence: TGTGCCAGCAGTAATGGAGCCTCCTACGAGCAGTACTTC. Amino acids: CASSNGASYEQYF.

This CDR3 is CASSWGANTEAFF. CDR3 nucleotides: TGTGCCAGCTCCTGGGGCGCGAACACTGAAGCTTTCTTT. The V call is TRBV2, the J call TRBJ1-1, with D maybe TRBD1 (5 bases). This CDR3 spans 13 amino acids. Per the germline V gene, CDR1 is SNHLY and CDR2 is FYNNEI. Trimming stripped 8 bases from V and 1 base from J, with 11 bases between.

The chain joins TRBV10-3 to TRBJ2-1; no firm D call. In germline, CDR1 is ENHRY, CDR2 SYGVKD. V lost 3 bases and J 3 bases, leaving 3 bases between the germline ends. The CDR3 consists of 12 residues. The CDR3 DNA follows: TGTGCCATCAGTGATTACTACAATGAGCAGTTCTTC. Protein product: CAISDYYNEQFF.

The rearrangement joins TRBV5-1 to TRBJ2-3, with D possibly being TRBD2 (6 bases). The germline V gene encodes CDR1 SGHRS and CDR2 YFSETQ. V lost 1 base and J 1 base, leaving 7 bases between the germline ends. The CDR3 sequence is 14 residues long. CDR3 nucleotide sequence: TGCGCCAGCAGCTTGTTAGCGGGCACAGATACGCAGTATTTT. Translated: CASSLLAGTDTQYF.

This rearrangement joins TRBV2 to TRBJ2-5; 12 bases match TRBD1. The J call may be in error: the DNA end matches TRBJ2-7 better. This CDR3 has 16 residues. Per the germline V gene, CDR1 is SNHLY and CDR2 is FYNNEI. DNA of the CDR3: TGTGCCAGCAAGGGGGGACAGGGGGCAGGGGGCTACGAGCAGTACTTC. Its translation is CASKGGQGAGGYEQYF.

The gene calls are TRBV6-4 and TRBJ2-7, with D perhaps TRBD1 (6 bases). The ends were cut back, 9 bases at V and 5 bases at J, with 20 bases in the middle. Germline V lookup: CDR1 MRHNA, CDR2 SNTAGT. The CDR3 has 14 amino acids. CDR3 coding DNA: TGTGCCAGTCGAGAAGGGGGAGTAGATGACGAGCAGTACTTC. Amino acids: CASREGGVDDEQYF.

V and J are TRBV5-1 and TRBJ2-1; tentatively, D is TRBD2 (5 bases). This CDR3 region has 15 residues. CDR1 is SGHRS, CDR2 YFSETQ, per germline. V lost 4 bases and J lost 2, with 13 bases in between. The CDR3 loop is CASSVSASPYNEQFF. The CDR3 DNA is TGCGCCAGCAGCGTTAGCGCGAGTCCCTACAATGAGCAGTTCTTC.

The J gene is TRBJ2-6, the V gene TRBV5-1; the D gene is possibly TRBD2 (6 bases). Germline lookup yields CDR1 SGHRS and CDR2 YFSETQ. The V end was cut by 0 bases, the J end by 0 bases, with 10 bases between. CDR3 length: 17 residues. In DNA, the CDR3 is TGCGCCAGCAGCTTGGAAGGCGGGACCTCTGGGGCCAACGTCCTGACTTTC. Encoded protein: CASSLEGGTSGANVLTF.

V and J are TRBV20-1 and TRBJ1-2; perhaps TRBD1 as D (6 bases). Germline CDR1 reads DFQATT; CDR2 reads SNEGSKA (reference sequence). The CDR3 extends over 10 amino acids. V dropped 6 bases and J dropped 8 bases, with 10 bases sitting between them. The CDR3 DNA follows: TGCAGTGCCACCAGGGGCGGCTACACCTTC. This gives the protein CSATRGGYTF.

J is TRBJ1-2 and V is TRBV5-8, with D hard to call. Germline assignment: CDR1 SGHTS and CDR2 YDEGEE. Trimming stripped 2 bases from V and 4 bases from J, with 15 bases between. There are 15 residues in the CDR3. The CDR3 sequence: CASSFGTRRVYGYTF. CDR3 coding DNA: TGTGCCAGCAGCTTTGGAACCCGGCGGGTCTATGGCTACACCTTC.

This rearrangement joins TRBV28 to TRBJ2-7, with 7 bases identical to TRBD1. Germline lookup yields CDR1 MDHEN and CDR2 SYDVKM. This CDR3 has 14 residues. The V and J ends lost 5 bases and 0 bases, in that order; junction bases with no gene match: 4. The CDR3 bases are TGTGCCAGCAGTGGGACAGAAGGCTCCTACGAGCAGTACTTC. Protein sequence: CASSGTEGSYEQYF.